This T cell receptor (beta chain) was observed in a study of CXCR3-negative and CXCR3-positive naive CD8 T cells. Overall study findings and caveats: Comparison of naive CXCR3-negative and CXCR3-positive cells revealed similar TRBV-TRBJ usage, while memory cells differed.

Germline V gene data show CDR1 as SQVTM and CDR2 as ANQGSEA. The CDR3 is 13 residues long. 5' RACE with UMI labels generated the TRB cDNA libraries. TCRdb reanalyzed the 5' RACE reads, giving one entry per CDR3 protein sequence and no DNA. Its table records over 5,500 distinct CDR3 sequences. Comments on this clonotype: Antigen specificity is unknown.

CD8+ T cell subsets were each sorted in triplicate, more than 250,000 cells apiece. The CD45RO-CCR7+CD27+CD95- phenotype denoted naive CD8+ T cells. The origin of this receptor is a human donor in good health. Some clones in this sample may be carry-over from other donors' samples. Sample: naive CXCR3- CD8+ T cells from blood. Stated subset: CD45RO-CCR7+CD27+CD95- naive CD8+ T cells lacking CXCR3 (TNR3-). This chain links TRBV29-1 with TRBJ2-5; TCRdb's D gene call, TRBD1, goes unchecked for lack of DNA. CDR3: CSVQDRQQETQYF.